These 28 T cell receptor beta chains originate from one sample sequenced in a study of STAT5B mutations in CD4+ large granular lymphocyte leukemia. The assay was immunoSEQ multiplex PCR, and TCRdb's table has in-frame clones only and misses some. The repertoire holds 30,000 to 40,000 clones, with roughly three quarters as singletons. Sequencing was carried out using CD4+ T cells from blood buffy coats. Every receptor here comes from a human donor in good health.

The rearrangement joins TRBV4-3 to TRBJ2-1, with D possibly being TRBD2 (6 bases). CDR3 size: 15 residues. The germline V gene has CDR1 LGHNA and CDR2 YSLEER. The V and J ends lost 4 bases and 0 bases respectively, with 10 bases between them. CDR3 nucleotides: TGCGCCAGCAGCCCCCGCGGGGTCTCCTACAATGAGCAGTTCTTC. Protein sequence: CASSPRGVSYNEQFF.

This clone was seen a single time. The rearrangement uses TRBV9 and TRBJ2-5; TRBD1 matches at 8 bases. Germline V gene data show CDR1 as SGDLS and CDR2 as YYNGEE. This CDR3 region has 15 residues. V was clipped by 0 bases and J by 5 bases; unmatched bases: 6. This CDR3 is CASSVVPGGGETQYF. The CDR3 coding sequence is TGTGCCAGCAGCGTAGTTCCAGGGGGCGGGGAGACCCAGTACTTC. The whole variable domain, filled in from reference TRBV9 and TRBJ2-5, reads DSGVTQTPKHLITATGQRVTLRCSPRSGDLSVYWYQQSLDQGLQFLIQYYNGEERAKGNILERFSAQQFPDLHSELNLSSLELGDSALYFCASSVVPGGGETQYFGPGTRLLVL.

The chain recombines TRBV6-5 with TRBJ1-6; the D gene is possibly TRBD1 (5 bases). This CDR3 spans 14 amino acids. From germline, CDR1 is MNHEY and CDR2 SVGAGI. V lost 2 bases, J lost 8 bases, and 10 bases lay in between. The CDR3 region has the DNA TGTGCCAGCAGTTACAATGGGGCCTATTCACCCCTCCACTTT. It encodes CASSYNGAYSPLHF.

J is TRBJ2-1 and V is TRBV7-2; 11 bases are shared with TRBD2. The junction had 7 bases not matched to a gene; V was cut back by 2 bases and J by 7 bases. The germline CDR1 and CDR2 sequences are SGHTA and FQGNSA. The CDR3 has 16 residues. DNA of the CDR3: TGTGCCAGCAGCTTATCTTTAGCGGGGGGGCCTAATGAGCAGTTCTTC. It translates to CASSLSLAGGPNEQFF.

This clone was counted a few times. The chain is built from TRBV19 and TRBJ1-2, with 8 bases fitting TRBD1. Germline CDR1 is LNHDA and CDR2 is SQIVND (reference sequence). With 5 bases clipped from V and 8 bases from J, the junction kept 13 bases outside the gene matches. This CDR3 is built from 15 residues. CDR3 sequence (DNA): TGTGCCAGTAGTCTCCAGGACAGGGTGTGGTCAGGCTACACCTTC. It is translated as CASSLQDRVWSGYTF.

DNA of the CDR3: TGTGCCAGCAGCTCGGGGACAGGAAACACCATATATTTT. Amino acids: CASSSGTGNTIYF. The rearrangement links TRBV7-9 to TRBJ1-3, with a tentative D call TRBD1 (6 bases). From germline, CDR1 is SEHNR and CDR2 FQNEAQ (reference sequence). V was clipped by 4 bases and J by 4 bases, with 8 bases between them. This CDR3 spans 13 amino acids.

J is TRBJ1-1 and V is TRBV6-5; D may be TRBD1 (5 bases). Trimming stripped 7 bases from V and 4 bases from J, with 16 bases between. Looked up from germline, CDR1 is MNHEY and CDR2 is SVGAGI. The CDR3 contains 14 residues. The CDR3, as DNA: TGTGCCAGCATGCTGATCCGGGACGGCACTGAAGCTTTCTTT. Its translation is CASMLIRDGTEAFF.

This clone came up a few times. This rearrangement joins TRBV7-9 to TRBJ1-6, with 7 bases lining up with TRBD1. Per germline, CDR1 SEHNR and CDR2 FQNEAQ (reference sequence). J lost 9 bases, V lost 4 bases, and 9 bases had no gene match. The CDR3 spans 15 residues. Here the CDR3 DNA reads TGTGCCAGCAGCTGGGACAGCCGGGGAGGTTCACCCCTCCACTTT. Translating gives CASSWDSRGGSPLHF.

This clone is a singleton in its sample. CDR3 nucleotides: TGCGCCAGCAGCCGATCGACAGGGCGCACAGATACGCAGTATTTT. It is translated as CASSRSTGRTDTQYF. V gene TRBV4-3 combines with J gene TRBJ2-3; 7 bases fit TRBD1. The CDR3 is made up of 15 amino acids. From germline, CDR1 is LGHNA and CDR2 YSLEER. Trimming cost V 4 bases and J 1 base; bases outside gene matches: 5.

This chain uses TRBV4-3 with TRBJ2-1, with D possibly TRBD2 on 6 matching bases. Germline V gene lookup returns CDR1 LGHNA and CDR2 YSLEER. V was pared by 3 bases and J by 4 bases, with 13 bases between. The CDR3 runs to 15 residues. This chain's CDR3 is CASSQLVRGYNEQFF. The CDR3, as DNA: TGCGCCAGCAGCCAGCTGGTTCGGGGGTACAATGAGCAGTTCTTC.

The chain couples TRBV5-8 to TRBJ2-5, with D perhaps TRBD1 (6 bases). The V end lost 4 bases, the J end lost 3 bases, and 13 bases lay between the germline ends. CDR1 and CDR2 from the germline V gene are SGHTS and YDEGEE. This CDR3 contains 14 residues. The CDR3 nucleotides are TGTGCCAGCAGCAGCAGCAACAGGGAAGAGACCCAGTACTTC. Amino acids: CASSSSNREETQYF.

The chain links TRBV9 to TRBJ2-7, with no clear D. Germline CDR1 reads SGDLS; CDR2 reads YYNGEE. V gave up 0 bases and J gave up 3 bases, with 10 bases separating them. The CDR3 consists of 14 residues. CDR3 nucleotide sequence: TGTGCCAGCAGCGTAGTGGCCACGGGCTACGAGCAGTACTTC. As protein: CASSVVATGYEQYF.

V and J are TRBV6-5 and TRBJ2-1, with 9 bases matching TRBD1. Germline CDR1 is MNHEY and CDR2 is SVGAGI. The CDR3 length is 16 residues. The V gene end was trimmed by 4 bases and the J gene end by 8 bases; junction bases not matched to a gene: 12. The CDR3 coding sequence is TGTGCCAGCAGTTCCGCCGGGACAGGGAGAGGCGATGAGCAGTTCTTC. Translated, it gives CASSSAGTGRGDEQFF.

The rearrangement uses TRBV15 and TRBJ1-4; D remains unclear. Germline CDR1 reads LNHNV; CDR2 reads YYDKDF (reference sequence). This CDR3 spans 15 amino acids. Trimming shortened V by 1 base and J by 4 bases, and 10 bases separated the two germline ends. The CDR3 nucleotides are TGTGCCACCAGCAGAGGAAACCCTGGTAATGAAAAACTGTTTTTT. Its translation is CATSRGNPGNEKLFF.

The chain uses TRBV7-9 and TRBJ1-5, with 7 bases fitting TRBD1. Unmatched junction bases numbered 6, after V lost 6 bases and J lost 4 bases. The CDR3 consists of 14 residues. The germline CDR1 and CDR2 sequences are SEHNR and FQNEAQ (reference sequence). The CDR3 coding sequence is TGTGCCAGCAGTTCGGGACAGCTGAATCAGCCCCAGCATTTT. Protein: CASSSGQLNQPQHF.

V usage is TRBV11-2 and J usage is TRBJ1-2; D might be TRBD1 (5 bases). CDR3 length: 13 residues. V was clipped by 5 bases and J by 5 bases, with 12 bases between them. CDR1 and CDR2 (germline): SGHAT, FQNNGV. CDR3 nucleotides: TGTGCCAGCAGCACCTGGGGCGATTATGGCTACACCTTC. This encodes CASSTWGDYGYTF.

The rearrangement joins TRBV7-2 to TRBJ1-2, with D possibly TRBD1 on 5 matching bases. Looked up from germline, CDR1 is SGHTA and CDR2 is FQGNSA. CDR3 length equals 13 residues. The germline V and J ends were trimmed by 1 base and 4 bases, with 7 bases remaining between them. The CDR3 reads CASSLETAYGYTF. In DNA form, the CDR3 reads TGTGCCAGCAGCTTAGAGACAGCCTATGGCTACACCTTC.

The rearrangement uses TRBV5-4 and TRBJ2-2; 7 nucleotides line up with TRBD2. Germline V CDR1 and CDR2: SGHNT, YYREEE (reference sequence). Trimming took 1 base from V and 3 from J; bases not matched to a gene: 12. The length of the CDR3 is 18 residues. CDR3 bases: TGTGCCAGCAGCTTGAAAGCGGGGCGGGGCGAGCACACCGGGGAGCTGTTTTTT. It specifies CASSLKAGRGEHTGELFF.

The gene calls are TRBV27 and TRBJ2-3, with 9 bases aligning to TRBD2. V shed 0 bases and J 5 bases; nucleotides not matched to a gene: 3. The CDR3 extends over 15 amino acids. Germline V gene data show CDR1 as MNHEY and CDR2 as SMNVEV (reference sequence). This CDR3 reads CASSLSGLAIDTQYF. CDR3 coding DNA: TGTGCCAGCAGTTTATCAGGACTAGCGATAGATACGCAGTATTTT.

The rearrangement links TRBV9 to TRBJ2-6, with D perhaps matching TRBD1 (5 bases). The CDR3 is made up of 15 amino acids. From germline, CDR1 is SGDLS and CDR2 YYNGEE. V was trimmed by 6 bases and J by 4 bases, leaving 14 bases between them. DNA of the CDR3: TGTGCCAGCACCCTAGGGGCGTCGGGGGCCAACGTCCTGACTTTC. The encoded protein is CASTLGASGANVLTF.

V usage is TRBV6-5 and J usage is TRBJ1-5, with D maybe TRBD1 (5 bases). The CDR3 is 12 residues long. Trimming stripped 8 bases from V and 7 bases from J, with 12 bases between. Germline V gene data show CDR1 as MNHEY and CDR2 as SVGAGI. DNA of the CDR3: TGTGCCAGCGGCGGCCGGGGGCAGCCCCAGCATTTT. Translated: CASGGRGQPQHF.

The chain links TRBV27 to TRBJ2-7; 8 bases agree with TRBD2. Per the germline V gene, CDR1 is MNHEY and CDR2 is SMNVEV (reference sequence). The trim removed 0 bases at V and 2 bases at J, leaving 3 bases unmatched. The CDR3 runs 15 residues. DNA for the CDR3: TGTGCCAGCAGTTTATCCGGGGGGGCCCCCTACGAGCAGTACTTC. It encodes CASSLSGGAPYEQYF.

This sequence joins TRBV6-1 and TRBJ1-5, with D perhaps matching TRBD1 (6 bases). Germline CDR1 MNHNS, CDR2 SASEGT. The CDR3 is 13 amino acids. Trimming pared 5 bases from V and 7 bases from J, leaving 12 bases between. CDR3 in amino acids: CASSRGARQPQHF. CDR3 nucleotides: TGTGCCAGCAGTAGGGGGGCACGGCAGCCCCAGCATTTT.

This chain uses TRBV6-5 with TRBJ1-1, with 8 bases identical to TRBD1. The CDR3 runs 15 residues. Germline CDR1 reads MNHEY; CDR2 reads SVGAGI. V dropped 6 bases and J dropped 0; count of bases not matched to a gene: 6. The CDR3 sequence is CASSNQGALNTEAFF. Written as DNA, the CDR3 is TGTGCCAGCAGCAACCAGGGGGCGTTGAACACTGAAGCTTTCTTT.

The chain combines TRBV9 with TRBJ2-7, with 12 positions matching TRBD1. V lost 0 bases to trimming and J lost 2 bases; unmatched junction nucleotides: 3. CDR1 is SGDLS and CDR2 is YYNGEE in the germline V gene. The CDR3 has 16 residues. CDR3 nucleotide sequence: TGTGCCAGCAGCGTAGAGGGGACAGGGGGCCCCTACGAGCAGTACTTC. This translates into CASSVEGTGGPYEQYF. The complete variable domain, with remaining parts taken from reference TRBV9 and TRBJ2-7, reads DSGVTQTPKHLITATGQRVTLRCSPRSGDLSVYWYQQSLDQGLQFLIQYYNGEERAKGNILERFSAQQFPDLHSELNLSSLELGDSALYFCASSVEGTGGPYEQYFGPGTRLTVT.

V gene TRBV5-4 combines with J gene TRBJ1-6, with D tentatively TRBD1 (5 bases). Per the germline V gene, CDR1 is SGHNT and CDR2 is YYREEE (reference sequence). This CDR3 contains 15 residues. Trimming stripped 0 bases from V and 5 bases from J, with 9 bases between. This chain's CDR3 is CASSLAGHNNSPLHF. CDR3 DNA sequence: TGTGCCAGCAGCTTGGCTGGACACAATAATTCACCCCTCCACTTT.

The chain has TRBV6-1 and TRBJ2-1; no definite D call. CDR3 length equals 13 residues. From germline, CDR1 is MNHNS and CDR2 SASEGT. With 1 base removed from V and 15 bases from J, the gap between germline ends came to 16 bases. The CDR3 DNA is TGTGCCAGCAGTGAAGGTGCCTATCCTCTTCTGTTCTTC. Protein sequence: CASSEGAYPLLFF.

The V call is TRBV10-3, the J call TRBJ2-7; 9 bases are shared with TRBD1. The CDR3 loop spans 13 amino acids. The ends lost 5 bases at V and 3 bases at J; junction bases unmatched: 2. CDR1 ENHRY and CDR2 SYGVKD come from the germline V gene. The CDR3 is CAISRQGDYEQYF. The CDR3 DNA reads as TGTGCCATCAGTAGACAGGGGGACTACGAGCAGTACTTC.